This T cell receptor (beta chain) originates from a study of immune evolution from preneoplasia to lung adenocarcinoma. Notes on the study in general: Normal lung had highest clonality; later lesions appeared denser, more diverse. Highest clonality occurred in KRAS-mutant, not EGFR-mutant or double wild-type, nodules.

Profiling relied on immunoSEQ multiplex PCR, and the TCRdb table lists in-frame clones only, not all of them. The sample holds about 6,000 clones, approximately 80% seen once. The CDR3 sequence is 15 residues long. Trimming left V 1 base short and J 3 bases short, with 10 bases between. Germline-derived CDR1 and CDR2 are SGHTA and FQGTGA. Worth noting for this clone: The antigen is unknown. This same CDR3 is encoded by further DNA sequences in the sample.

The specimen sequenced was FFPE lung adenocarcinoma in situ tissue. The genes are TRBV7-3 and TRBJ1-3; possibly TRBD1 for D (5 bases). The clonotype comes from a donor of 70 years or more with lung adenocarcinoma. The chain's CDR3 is CASSLSGGFGNTIYF. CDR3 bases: TGTGCCAGCAGCTTAAGTGGGGGATTTGGAAACACCATATATTTT.